The 10 T cell receptor beta chains listed next were all sequenced from one sample in a study of molecular identifiers for immune sequencing clone quantification. TCRdb analysed the PCR reads with MiXCR anew, one entry per CDR3 protein. The repertoire holds nearly 650,000 distinct CDR3 sequences, with 25% as singletons. Sequences were obtained from naive CD8+ T cells from blood, with Jurkat cell RNA spiked in. This sample's subset: FACS-sorted CD8+CD4-CCR7+CD45RA+ naive T cells. These receptors were obtained from a human donor in good health. Some libraries in this study had Jurkat cell RNA spiked in.

This clonotype was counted many times. This chain uses TRBV7-2 with TRBJ2-3; 9 nucleotides agree with TRBD2. The V gene's germline CDR1 is SGHTA and CDR2 FQGNSA. The CDR3 totals 14 residues. V shed 6 bases and J 5 bases; nucleotides not matched to a gene: 6. The CDR3 nucleotides read TGTGCCAGCAGTCTAAGCGGGGGGCTAGATACGCAGTATTTT. Its protein is CASSLSGGLDTQYF.

The rearrangement links TRBV20-1 to TRBJ2-7, with 9 bases matching TRBD2. Germline lookup yields CDR1 DFQATT and CDR2 SNEGSKA (reference sequence). The junction had 8 bases not matched to a gene; V was cut back by 2 bases and J by 6 bases. The CDR3 contains 14 residues. In nucleotides, the CDR3 is TGCAGTGCTAGATTGTTGGCGGGAGGGAGCGAGCAGTACTTC. This encodes CSARLLAGGSEQYF.

In the case of this clonotype: Just one base apart from a much larger clone, this may be a read error. The chain uses TRBV28 and TRBJ2-5, with 11 bases fitting TRBD2. This CDR3 spans 13 amino acids. Trimming took 8 bases from V and 9 from J; bases not matched to a gene: 8. The V gene's germline CDR1 is MDHEN and CDR2 SYDVKM. CDR3 amino acids: CASLSSGREAQYF. Here the CDR3 DNA reads TGTGCCAGCCTGAGTAGCGGGAGGGAGGCCCAGTACTTC. Full variable domain (remainder filled in from reference TRBV28 and TRBJ2-5): DVKVTQSSRYLVKRTGEKVFLECVQDMDHENMFWYRQDPGLGLRLIYFSYDVKMKEKGDIPEGYSVSREKKERFSLILESASTNQTSMYLCASLSSGREAQYFGPGTRLLVL.

In its sample, this clonotype was seen many times. This chain links TRBV6-2 or TRBV6-3 with TRBJ2-3, with 12 bases fitting TRBD2. Germline V gene data show CDR1 as MNHEY and CDR2 as SVGEGT. V trimming: 6 bases; J trimming: 2 bases; junction bases outside the gene matches: 9. The CDR3 contains 17 residues. The CDR3 DNA follows: TGTGCCAGCAGACTCACGACTAGCGGGGGATTCACAGATACGCAGTATTTT. This sequence encodes CASRLTTSGGFTDTQYF.

This clonotype was seen ten or more times. J is TRBJ2-7 and V is TRBV28, with 9 bases lining up with TRBD2. Germline loops: CDR1 MDHEN, CDR2 SYDVKM. The length of the CDR3 is 15 residues. Germline trimming cut 6 bases from V and 2 bases from J; bases unmatched to any gene: 8. The CDR3 DNA sequence: TGTGCCAGCAGCCCGGGGGCGGGAGGGCCCTACGAGCAGTACTTC. This gives the protein CASSPGAGGPYEQYF.

This clonotype occurred a few times. The junction does not match germline at one end; this may be a read error. DNA of the CDR3: TGTGCCAGCAGTCCGGGAGGCACAGGTACGCAGTATTTT. It encodes CASSPGGTGTQYF. The chain combines TRBV12-3 or TRBV12-4 with TRBJ2-3, with TRBD2 matching 7 bases. The CDR3 extends over 13 amino acids.

V and J are TRBV11-2 and TRBJ1-1; no firm D call. The CDR3 runs to 15 residues. Germline V lookup: CDR1 SGHAT, CDR2 FQNNGV. Trimming took 4 bases from V and 1 from J, leaving 13 bases between them. CDR3 nucleotides: TGTGCCAGCAGCTGGATGGCGACGGGGAACACTGAAGCTTTCTTT. Translating it yields CASSWMATGNTEAFF.

Comments on this clonotype: A read error is possible here, since a much larger clone lies one base away. The chain employs TRBV6-5 and TRBJ1-1; D not certain. Germline CDR1 and CDR2: MNHEY and SVGAGI. V lost 7 bases to trimming and J lost 0 bases, with 21 bases between them. The CDR3 runs 17 residues. This CDR3 reads CASTKGWGEVMNTEAFF. CDR3 nucleotides: TGTGCCAGCACCAAAGGATGGGGAGAAGTCATGAACACTGAAGCTTTCTTT.

This clonotype was found many times. The chain is built from TRBV29-1 and TRBJ2-3; 12 bases align to TRBD2. There are 16 residues in the CDR3. Germline lookup yields CDR1 SQVTM and CDR2 ANQGSEA. With V trimmed by 5 bases and J by 1 base, 7 bases remained unmatched. The CDR3 here is CSVPPSGGAGTDTQYF. CDR3 nucleotides: TGCAGCGTTCCCCCTAGCGGGGGGGCCGGCACAGATACGCAGTATTTT.

This clonotype was counted a few times. A read error may explain this, as a much larger clone is one base away. This rearrangement joins TRBV28 to TRBJ1-1; TRBD1 is a possible D gene (6 bases). This CDR3 contains 13 residues. Trimming stripped 6 bases from V and 5 bases from J, with 13 bases between. Germline values: CDR1 MDHEN, CDR2 SYDVKM. The CDR3 spells CASSQGRPTEAFF. The CDR3 region has the DNA TGTGCCAGCAGCCAGGGGCGCCCTACTGAAGCTTTCTTT.